This T cell receptor (beta chain) was recovered during a study of blood T cell repertoires in COVID-19. As for the study in general: COVID-19 samples collected from the United States, Italy and Spain covered acute and convalescent phases. From T cells, B-cell-depleted T cells, or PBMCs came the material, which was cDNA or gDNA.

Per the original data handling: Cell counts per sample came from amplifying reference gene primers. Repertoires were generated with immunoSEQ multiplex PCR, while TCRdb's copy carries only in-frame clones and drops some. That table supplies the V and J calls and clone size; D and trimming were determined from the DNA. There are about 290,000 clones in the sample; approximately 90% occur only once, and about 4.6% lies in the top ten. Germline loops: CDR1 LNHDA, CDR2 SQIVND (reference sequence). This CDR3 spans 14 amino acids. V gave up 8 bases and J gave up 5 bases; unmatched junction bases: 11. The V call is TRBV19, the J call TRBJ2-7, with 8 bases fitting TRBD1. Material: peripheral blood. The sequence was collected from a man aged 40-55 years with acute or convalescent COVID-19. The CDR3: CASRLGQGVDEQYF. The CDR3 DNA sequence: TGTGCCAGTCGATTAGGACAGGGTGTCGACGAGCAGTACTTC. The whole variable domain, filled in from reference TRBV19 and TRBJ2-7, reads DGGITQSPKYLFRKEGQNVTLSCEQNLNHDAMYWYRQDPGQGLRLIYYSQIVNDFQKGDIAEGYSVSREKKESFPLTVTSAQKNPTAFYLCASRLGQGVDEQYFGPGTRLTVT.